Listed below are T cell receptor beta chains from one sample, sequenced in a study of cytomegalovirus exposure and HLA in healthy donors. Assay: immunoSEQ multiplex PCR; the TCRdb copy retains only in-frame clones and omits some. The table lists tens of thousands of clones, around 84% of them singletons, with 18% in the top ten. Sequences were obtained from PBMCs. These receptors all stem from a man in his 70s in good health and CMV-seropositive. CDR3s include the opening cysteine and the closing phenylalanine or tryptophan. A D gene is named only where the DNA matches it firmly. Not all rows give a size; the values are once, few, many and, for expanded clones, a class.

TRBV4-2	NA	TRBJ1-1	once	CASSTSDSRMNTEAFF	TGTGCCAGCAGTACCTCGGACAGTCGTATGAACACTGAAGCTTTCTTT
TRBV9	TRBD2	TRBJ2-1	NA	CASSVATTSGNNEQFF	TGTGCCAGCAGCGTAGCTACCACTAGCGGAAACAATGAGCAGTTCTTC
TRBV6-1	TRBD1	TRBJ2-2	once	CASTGQRVMAGELFF	TGTGCCAGCACGGGACAGAGGGTAATGGCCGGGGAGCTGTTTTTT
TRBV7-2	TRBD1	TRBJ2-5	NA	CASSALTGQDQETQYF	TGTGCCAGCAGCGCCCTTACGGGACAGGACCAAGAGACCCAGTACTTC
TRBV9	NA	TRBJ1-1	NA	CASSVVGGSEAFF	TGTGCCAGCAGCGTAGTCGGGGGTTCTGAAGCTTTCTTT
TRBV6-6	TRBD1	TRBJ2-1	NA	CASSYSGTVPYNEQFF	TGTGCCAGCAGTTACTCCGGGACAGTCCCCTACAATGAGCAGTTCTTC
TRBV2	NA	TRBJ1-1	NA	CASSDTGFTEAFF	TGTGCCAGCAGTGATACAGGGTTCACTGAAGCTTTCTTT
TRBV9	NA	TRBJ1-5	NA	CASSVGRDSHQPQHF	TGTGCCAGCAGCGTAGGCAGGGACTCTCATCAGCCCCAGCATTTT
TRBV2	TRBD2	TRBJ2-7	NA	CASALTSGGYEQYF	TGTGCCAGCGCCCTGACTAGCGGGGGCTACGAGCAGTACTTC
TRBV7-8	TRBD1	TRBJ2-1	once	CASSLVAGQGAGEQFF	TGTGCCAGCAGCTTAGTTGCGGGGCAGGGGGCAGGTGAGCAGTTCTTC
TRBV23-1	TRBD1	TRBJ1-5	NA	CASDDRVSRNQPQHF	TGCGCCAGCGATGACAGGGTTTCGCGCAATCAGCCCCAGCATTTT
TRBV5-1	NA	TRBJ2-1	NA	CASSLGGQEQFF	TGCGCCAGCAGCTTGGGCGGCCAGGAGCAGTTCTTC
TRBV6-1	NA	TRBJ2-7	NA	CASRPRGGEQYF	TGTGCCAGCAGGCCGCGGGGTGGCGAGCAGTACTTC
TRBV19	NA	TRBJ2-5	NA	CASSIDTSRETQYF	TGTGCCAGTAGTATAGATACTAGTCGGGAGACCCAGTACTTC
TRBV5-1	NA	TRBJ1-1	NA	CASSLGQVSSEAFF	TGCGCCAGCAGCTTGGGACAGGTCTCATCTGAAGCTTTCTTT
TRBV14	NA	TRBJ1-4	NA	CASSPRYPGEKLFF	TGTGCCAGCAGCCCAAGGTATCCGGGTGAAAAACTGTTTTTT
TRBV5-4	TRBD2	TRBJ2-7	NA	CASKTSGSSYEQYF	TGTGCCAGCAAAACTAGCGGGAGTTCCTACGAGCAGTACTTC
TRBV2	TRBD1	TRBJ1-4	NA	CASSLDRGGEKLFF	TGTGCCAGCAGCCTAGACAGGGGGGGTGAAAAACTGTTTTTT
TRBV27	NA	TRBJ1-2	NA	CASRRTVDYGYTF	TGTGCCAGCAGGAGGACAGTAGACTATGGCTACACCTTC
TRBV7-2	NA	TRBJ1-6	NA	CASSLVSGADNSPLHF	TGTGCCAGCAGCTTAGTCTCTGGGGCAGATAATTCACCCCTCCACTTT
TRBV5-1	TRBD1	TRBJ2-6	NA	CASSTSGQLVGANVLTF	TGCGCCAGCAGCACTTCGGGACAGCTTGTCGGGGCCAACGTCCTGACTTTC
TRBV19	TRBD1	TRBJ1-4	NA	CASSTQGAAEKLFF	TGTGCCAGTAGTACCCAGGGGGCGGCCGAAAAACTGTTTTTT
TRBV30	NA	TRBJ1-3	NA	CAWSWPSSGNTIYF	TGTGCCTGGAGTTGGCCGTCCTCTGGAAACACCATATATTTT
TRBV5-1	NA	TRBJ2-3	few	CASSLRRHTDTQYF	TGCGCCAGCAGCTTGAGACGACACACAGATACGCAGTATTTT
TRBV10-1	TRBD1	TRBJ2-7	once	CASVQGDTYYEQYF	TGCGCCAGCGTTCAGGGGGACACCTACTACGAGCAGTACTTC
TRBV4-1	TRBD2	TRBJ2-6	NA	CASSQDDGGFSGANVLTF	TGCGCCAGCAGCCAAGACGACGGGGGGTTCTCTGGGGCCAACGTCCTGACTTTC
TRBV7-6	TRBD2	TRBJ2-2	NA	CASSIRLAGSNTGELFF	TGTGCCAGCAGCATCCGGTTAGCGGGATCGAACACCGGGGAGCTGTTTTTT
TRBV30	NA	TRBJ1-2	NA	CAWSFGSGYTF	TGTGCCTGGAGTTTCGGGTCTGGCTACACCTTC
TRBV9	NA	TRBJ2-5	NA	CASSVGTNQETQYF	TGTGCCAGCAGCGTAGGGACTAACCAAGAGACCCAGTACTTC
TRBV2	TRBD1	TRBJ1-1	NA	CASSVHRDSNAEAFF	TGTGCCAGCAGTGTCCATAGGGACAGTAACGCTGAAGCTTTCTTT
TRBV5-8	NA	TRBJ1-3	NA	CASSSHDRRQISGNTIYF	TGTGCCAGCAGCTCACATGACAGGAGACAGATCTCTGGAAACACCATATATTTT
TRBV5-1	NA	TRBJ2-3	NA	CASSLADTQYF	TGCGCCAGCAGTCTTGCAGATACGCAGTATTTT
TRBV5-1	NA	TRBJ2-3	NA	CASSRTDTQYF	TGCGCCAGCAGCCGGACAGATACGCAGTATTTT
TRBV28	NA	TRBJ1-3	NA	CASSLSTGAGNTIYF	TGTGCCAGCAGTTTGAGTACAGGAGCTGGAAACACCATATATTTT
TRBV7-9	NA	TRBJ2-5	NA	CASSLGSYRETQYF	TGTGCCAGCAGCTTAGGCAGCTACAGAGAGACCCAGTACTTC
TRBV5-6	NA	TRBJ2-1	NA	CASSWERGNEQFF	TGTGCCAGCAGCTGGGAAAGGGGCAATGAGCAGTTCTTC
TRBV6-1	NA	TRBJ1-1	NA	CASSDGHQNTEAFF	TGTGCCAGCAGTGATGGACACCAGAACACTGAAGCTTTCTTT
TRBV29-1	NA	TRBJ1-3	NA	CSVVGMSGNTIYF	TGCAGCGTTGTCGGGATGTCTGGAAACACCATATATTTT
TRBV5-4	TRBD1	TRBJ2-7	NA	CASSWTGTGGNEQYF	TGTGCCAGCAGCTGGACCGGGACAGGGGGCAACGAGCAGTACTTC
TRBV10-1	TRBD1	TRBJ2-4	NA	CASSESGTGTERNIQYF	TGCGCCAGCAGTGAGTCAGGGACAGGGACAGAAAGAAACATTCAGTACTTC
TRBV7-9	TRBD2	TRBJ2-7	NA	CASSPAGVLAYEQYF	TGTGCCAGCAGCCCAGCGGGGGTGCTAGCCTACGAGCAGTACTTC
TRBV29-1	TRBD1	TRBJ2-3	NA	CSVSGTDNTDTQYF	TGCAGCGTTTCCGGGACAGATAACACAGATACGCAGTATTTT
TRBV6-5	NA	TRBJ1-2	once	CASSLRDGYGYTF	TGTGCCAGCAGTTTGCGGGACGGCTATGGCTACACCTTC
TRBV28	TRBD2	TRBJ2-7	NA	CASRGLAGGPDEQYF	TGTGCCAGCAGAGGACTAGCGGGAGGGCCTGACGAGCAGTACTTC
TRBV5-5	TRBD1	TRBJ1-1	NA	CASSLTGRTEAFF	TGTGCCAGCAGCCTGACAGGGAGGACTGAAGCTTTCTTT
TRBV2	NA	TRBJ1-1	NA	CASSRTVNTEAFF	TGTGCCAGCAGCAGGACAGTAAACACTGAAGCTTTCTTT
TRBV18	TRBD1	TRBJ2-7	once	CASSPGQDSSYEQYF	TGTGCCAGCTCACCAGGACAGGACTCCTCCTACGAGCAGTACTTC
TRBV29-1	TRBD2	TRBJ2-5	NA	CSVESQLAAQYF	TGCAGCGTTGAAAGCCAACTAGCGGCCCAGTACTTC
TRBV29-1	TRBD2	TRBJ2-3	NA	CSVPGLAGGPRTDTQYF	TGCAGCGTTCCCGGACTAGCGGGAGGGCCTAGAACAGATACGCAGTATTTT